These T cell receptor beta chains were read from a single sample in a study of post-analysis software for immune sequencing data. MiXCR, run by TCRdb on the PCR reads, gives a single entry per CDR3 protein. The table records 750,000 to 950,000 distinct CDR3 sequences, approximately 50% of them present only once. Sequencing was performed on blood. All receptors derive from a girl aged 5-17 years with multiple sclerosis. Each CDR3 is given with its conserved first and last residue. The D gene is left open where the match is weak. Some rows mark clone size as missing; the rest say once, few, many or name a class of expanded clone.

size	V	D	length	J	CDR3	DNA
.	TRBV7-2	.	15	TRBJ2-1	CASSLGANSYNEQFF	TGTGCCAGCAGCTTAGGGGCCAACTCCTACAATGAGCAGTTCTTC
.	TRBV7-2	TRBD2	18	TRBJ2-5	CASSYRLAGGILQETRYF	TGTGCCAGCAGCTACAGACTAGCGGGAGGTATTTTACAAGAGACCCGGTACTTC
.	TRBV5-1	TRBD2	16	TRBJ2-1	CASSLESSGAPGEQFF	TGCGCCAGCAGCTTGGAGTCTAGCGGGGCCCCTGGGGAGCAGTTCTTC
few	TRBV5-1	.	15	TRBJ2-1	CASSSGGYSYNEQFF	TGCGCCAGCAGCTCGGGCGGATACTCCTACAATGAGCAGTTCTTC
once	TRBV20-1	.	12	TRBJ1-2	CSARHQVPGYTF	TGCAGTGCTAGACATCAGGTTCCGGGCTACACCTTC
.	TRBV5-1	.	14	TRBJ1-1	CASSLEGSDTEAFF	TGCGCCAGCAGCTTGGAAGGGTCTGACACTGAAGCTTTCTTT
.	TRBV29-1	TRBD2	17	TRBJ2-3	CSASGLAGAPWGDTQYF	TGCAGCGCGTCGGGACTAGCGGGAGCCCCATGGGGAGATACGCAGTATTTT
.	TRBV15	.	15	TRBJ2-1	CATSRDGGKNNEQFF	TGTGCCACCAGCAGAGATGGCGGGAAAAACAATGAGCAGTTCTTC
.	TRBV20-1	.	12	TRBJ2-1	CSANLAWNEQFF	TGCAGTGCTAACCTAGCGTGGAATGAGCAGTTCTTC
few	TRBV6-1	TRBD2	16	TRBJ2-5	CASSERLAGRQETQYF	TGTGCCAGCAGTGAGCGACTAGCGGGGAGACAAGAGACCCAGTACTTC
few	TRBV20-1	TRBD2	16	TRBJ2-1	CSARRIAGAGYNEQFF	TGCAGTGCTAGAAGAATAGCGGGGGCGGGTTACAATGAGCAGTTCTTC
few	TRBV7-2	TRBD2	16	TRBJ2-3	CASSSGPTSGGSTQYF	TGTGCCAGCAGCTCGGGACCGACTAGCGGGGGAAGTACGCAGTATTTT
.	TRBV20-1	TRBD2	13	TRBJ2-7	CSARRGGIYEQYF	TGCAGTGCTAGGCGGGGGGGCATCTACGAGCAGTACTTC
few	TRBV11-2	TRBD2	15	TRBJ2-3	CASSQTSGRGDTQYF	TGTGCCAGCAGCCAGACTAGCGGGAGGGGAGATACGCAGTATTTT
few	TRBV20-1	.	15	TRBJ2-7	CSARDPGGVPGEQYF	TGCAGTGCTAGAGATCCCGGCGGGGTCCCAGGGGAGCAGTACTTC
.	TRBV30	.	13	TRBJ1-4	CAWNEGTTEKLFF	TGTGCCTGGAACGAGGGGACAACGGAAAAACTGTTTTTT
few	TRBV20-1	.	11	TRBJ2-3	CSASRGDTQYF	TGCAGTGCTAGCAGGGGCGATACGCAGTATTTT
few	TRBV10-3	TRBD1	13	TRBJ2-5	CAIKGQGAETQYF	TGTGCCATCAAAGGACAGGGGGCCGAGACCCAGTACTTC